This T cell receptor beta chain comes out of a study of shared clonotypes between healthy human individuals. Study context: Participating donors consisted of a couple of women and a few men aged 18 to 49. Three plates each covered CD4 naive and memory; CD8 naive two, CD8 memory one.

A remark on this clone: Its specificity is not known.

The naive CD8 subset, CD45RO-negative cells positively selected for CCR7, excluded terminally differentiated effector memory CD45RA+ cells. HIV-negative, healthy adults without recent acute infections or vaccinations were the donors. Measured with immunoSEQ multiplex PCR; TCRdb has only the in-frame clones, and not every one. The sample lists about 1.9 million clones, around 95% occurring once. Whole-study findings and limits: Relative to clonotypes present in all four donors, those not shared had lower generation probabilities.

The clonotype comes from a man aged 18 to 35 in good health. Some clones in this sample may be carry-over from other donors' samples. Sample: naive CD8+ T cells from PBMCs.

The CDR3: CASSIYPDETQYF. As DNA, the CDR3 is TGTGCCAGTAGTATTTATCCGGACGAGACCCAGTACTTC. The rearrangement uses TRBV19 and TRBJ2-5, with D hard to call. CDR3 length equals 13 residues. Germline assignment: CDR1 LNHDA and CDR2 SQIVND (reference sequence). Between the trimmed V and J ends, which lost 3 bases and 5 bases, there was a span of 10 bases.